A selection of T cell receptor beta chains follows, all from one sample in a study of PD-L1 blockade in urothelial cancer. Produced via immunoSEQ multiplex PCR; TCRdb's table is partial and in-frame only. The sample has roughly 95,000 clones; over 75% are singletons. The sequences come from PBMCs, collected around atezolizumab (anti-PD-L1) treatment. These receptor sequences come from a man aged 55-75 years with urothelial cancer. Each CDR3 is given with its conserved first and last residue. Each record gives: J gene, D gene, clone size, V gene, CDR3 DNA, CDR3 protein. A D gene is named only where the DNA matches it firmly. Only some rows state a clone size, as once, few, many or a class for expanded clones.

>TRBJ2-3|TRBD2|.|TRBV5-1
TGCGCCAGCAGCTCGGGGGGGACTAGCGGGAGGTCTGGAGATACGCAGTATTTT
CASSSGGTSGRSGDTQYF
>TRBJ2-7|TRBD1|.|TRBV6-6
TGTGCCAGCAGCTCATATCGGGACAGCTACGAGCAGTACTTC
CASSSYRDSYEQYF
>TRBJ1-1|.|.|TRBV27
TGTGCCAGCAGTCTCAGGGCCATGAACACTGAAGCTTTCTTT
CASSLRAMNTEAFF
>TRBJ2-3|TRBD2|.|TRBV7-9
TGTGCCAGCAGCTTAGCGGCTAGCGGGAGTACAGATACGCAGTATTTT
CASSLAASGSTDTQYF
>TRBJ2-2|.|.|TRBV11-3
TGTGCCAGCAGCTTATCTGGCGCACAGGGAGGGGAGCTGTTTTTT
CASSLSGAQGGELFF
>TRBJ2-1|.|.|TRBV14
TGTGCCAGCAGCCAAGATCTCCCTAGCTCCTACAATGAGCAGTTCTTC
CASSQDLPSSYNEQFF
>TRBJ2-7|.|.|TRBV2
TGTGCCAGCAGTGCCGAACAGCAATACCTCTCGGGGGAGCAGTACTTC
CASSAEQQYLSGEQYF
>TRBJ1-2|.|.|TRBV25-1
TGTGCCAGCAGGACAGGTTCTGGCTACACCTTC
CASRTGSGYTF
>TRBJ1-6|.|.|TRBV10-3
TGTGCCATCAGTGAGTCGGGGACTTTGTTCGGTAATTCACCCCTCCACTTT
CAISESGTLFGNSPLHF
>TRBJ2-7|TRBD2|.|TRBV6-5
TGTGCCAGCAGAGCTACTAGCGGGAGTGTCTACGAGCAGTACTTC
CASRATSGSVYEQYF
>TRBJ2-6|TRBD2|.|TRBV2
TGTGCCAGCAAGCGGGGCTCTGGGGCCAACGTCCTGACTTTC
CASKRGSGANVLTF
>TRBJ2-7|TRBD2|.|TRBV30
TGTGCCTGGAGTGTACGGGGCGGGAGAGTAAGCGAGCAGTACTTC
CAWSVRGGRVSEQYF
>TRBJ2-7|TRBD1|.|TRBV5-1
TGCGCCAGCAGCTTGTGGGGACAGAACTACGAGCAGTACTTC
CASSLWGQNYEQYF
>TRBJ1-2|.|.|TRBV19
TGTGCCAGTATCTCCTCGGCAGGTGTCTATGGCTACACCTTC
CASISSAGVYGYTF
>TRBJ2-7|TRBD1|.|TRBV4-1
TGCGCCAGCAGCCAAGATCCGGACAGGGCCTACGAGCAGTACTTC
CASSQDPDRAYEQYF
>TRBJ1-2|.|.|TRBV9
TGTGCCAGCAGCCCCACGGGCCCTCCGGGGGGCTACACCTTC
CASSPTGPPGGYTF
>TRBJ1-5|.|.|TRBV29-1
TGCAGCGTTGTGGAACAGCACAATCAGCCCCAGCATTTT
CSVVEQHNQPQHF
>TRBJ2-7|.|once|TRBV27
TGTGCCAGCAGTTATGCCGACAGCTCCTACGAGCAGTACTTC
CASSYADSSYEQYF
>TRBJ2-5|.|.|TRBV20-1
TGCAGTGTTTCGACAGAAGAGACCCAGTACTTC
CSVSTEETQYF
>TRBJ2-1|.|once|TRBV7-2
TGTGCCAGCAGCGCCGCAGGGGCGAGCTCCTACAATGAGCAGTTCTTC
CASSAAGASSYNEQFF
>TRBJ2-1|.|.|TRBV7-9
TGTGCCAGCAGGCCAGCCGGGAGCCATGACAATGAGCAGTTCTTC
CASRPAGSHDNEQFF
>TRBJ2-5|.|.|TRBV6-1
TGTGCCAGCAGTGAAGCGAGAGGGGACATACTAAACCAAGAGACCCAGTACTTC
CASSEARGDILNQETQYF
>TRBJ2-1|TRBD2|.|TRBV11-2
TGTGCCAGCAGCCCTAGACTAGCGGGGAGCAATGAGCAGTTCTTC
CASSPRLAGSNEQFF
>TRBJ1-2|.|.|TRBV4-3
TGCGCCAGCAGCCCCGGGAGCCAGAAAACTAACTATGGCTACACCTTC
CASSPGSQKTNYGYTF
>TRBJ1-2|TRBD1|.|TRBV5-1
TGCGCCAGCAGCCCCGACAGGGCTCTGTCTGGCTACACCTTC
CASSPDRALSGYTF